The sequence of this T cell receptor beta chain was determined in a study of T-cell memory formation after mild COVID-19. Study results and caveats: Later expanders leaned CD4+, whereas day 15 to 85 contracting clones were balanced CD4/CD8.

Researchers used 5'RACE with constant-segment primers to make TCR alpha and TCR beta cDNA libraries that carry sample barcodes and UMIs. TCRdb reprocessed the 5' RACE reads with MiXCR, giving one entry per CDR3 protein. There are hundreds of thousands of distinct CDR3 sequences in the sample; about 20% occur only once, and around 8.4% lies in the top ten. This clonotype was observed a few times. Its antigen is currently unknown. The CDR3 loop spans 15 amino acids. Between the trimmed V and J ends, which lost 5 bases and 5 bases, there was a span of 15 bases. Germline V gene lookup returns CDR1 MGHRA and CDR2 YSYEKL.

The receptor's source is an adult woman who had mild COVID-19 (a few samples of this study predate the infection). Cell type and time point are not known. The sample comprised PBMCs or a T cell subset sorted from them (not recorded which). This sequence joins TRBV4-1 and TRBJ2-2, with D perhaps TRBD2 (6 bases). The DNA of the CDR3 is TGCGCCAGCAGCTCCAATGGAGGGCTGACCGGGGAGCTGTTTTTT. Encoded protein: CASSSNGGLTGELFF.